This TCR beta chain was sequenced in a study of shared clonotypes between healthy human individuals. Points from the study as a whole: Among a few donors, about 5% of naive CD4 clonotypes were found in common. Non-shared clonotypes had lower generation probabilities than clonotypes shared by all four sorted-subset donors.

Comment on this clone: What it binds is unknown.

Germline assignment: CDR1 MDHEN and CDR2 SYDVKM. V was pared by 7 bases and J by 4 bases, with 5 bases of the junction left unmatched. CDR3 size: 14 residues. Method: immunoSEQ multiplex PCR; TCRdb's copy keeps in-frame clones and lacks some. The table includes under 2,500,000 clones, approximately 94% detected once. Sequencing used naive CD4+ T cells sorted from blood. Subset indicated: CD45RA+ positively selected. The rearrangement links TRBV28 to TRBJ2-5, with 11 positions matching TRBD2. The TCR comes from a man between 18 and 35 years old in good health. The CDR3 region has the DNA TGTGCCAGCACTAGCGGGAGGTCCCTAGAGACCCAGTACTTC. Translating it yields CASTSGRSLETQYF. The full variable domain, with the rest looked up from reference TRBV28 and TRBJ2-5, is DVKVTQSSRYLVKRTGEKVFLECVQDMDHENMFWYRQDPGLGLRLIYFSYDVKMKEKGDIPEGYSVSREKKERFSLILESASTNQTSMYLCASTSGRSLETQYFGPGTRLLVL.